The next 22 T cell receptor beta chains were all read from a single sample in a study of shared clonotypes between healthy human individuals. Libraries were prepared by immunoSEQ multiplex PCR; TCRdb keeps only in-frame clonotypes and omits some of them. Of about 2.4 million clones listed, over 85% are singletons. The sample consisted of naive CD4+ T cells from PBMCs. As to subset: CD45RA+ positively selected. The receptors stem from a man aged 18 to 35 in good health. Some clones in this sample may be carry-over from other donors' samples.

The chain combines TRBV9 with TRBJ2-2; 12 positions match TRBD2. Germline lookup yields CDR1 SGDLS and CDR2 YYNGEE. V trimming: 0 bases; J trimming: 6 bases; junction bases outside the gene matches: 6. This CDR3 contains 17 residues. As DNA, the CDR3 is TGTGCCAGCAGCGTAGCTAGCGGGAGGGCCGAGGCCGGGGAGCTGTTTTTT. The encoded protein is CASSVASGRAEAGELFF.

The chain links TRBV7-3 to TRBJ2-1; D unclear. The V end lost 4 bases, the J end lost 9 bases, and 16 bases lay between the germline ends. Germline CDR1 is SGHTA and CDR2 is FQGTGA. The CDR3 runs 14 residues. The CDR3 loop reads CASSSPALGGEQFF. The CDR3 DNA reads TGTGCCAGCAGCTCCCCGGCTTTGGGTGGTGAGCAGTTCTTC.

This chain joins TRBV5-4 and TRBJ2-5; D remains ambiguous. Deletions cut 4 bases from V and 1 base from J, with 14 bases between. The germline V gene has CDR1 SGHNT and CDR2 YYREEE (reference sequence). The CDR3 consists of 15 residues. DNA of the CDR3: TGTGCCAGCAGCGCCGGACGGTCAACCCAAGAGACCCAGTACTTC. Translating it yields CASSAGRSTQETQYF.

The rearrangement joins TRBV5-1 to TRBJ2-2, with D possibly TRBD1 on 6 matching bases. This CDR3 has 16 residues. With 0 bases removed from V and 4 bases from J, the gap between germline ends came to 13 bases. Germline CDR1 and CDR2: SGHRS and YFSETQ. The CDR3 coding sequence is TGCGCCAGCAGCTTGGGCCAGTCAGGGGTCACCGGGGAGCTGTTTTTT. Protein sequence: CASSLGQSGVTGELFF.

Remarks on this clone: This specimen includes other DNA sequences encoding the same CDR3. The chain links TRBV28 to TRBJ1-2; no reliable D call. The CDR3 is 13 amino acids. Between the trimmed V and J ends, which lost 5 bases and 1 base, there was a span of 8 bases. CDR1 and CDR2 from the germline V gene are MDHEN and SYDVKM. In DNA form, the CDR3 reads TGTGCCAGCAGTCCCCCTGGTAACTATGGCTACACCTTC. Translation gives CASSPPGNYGYTF.

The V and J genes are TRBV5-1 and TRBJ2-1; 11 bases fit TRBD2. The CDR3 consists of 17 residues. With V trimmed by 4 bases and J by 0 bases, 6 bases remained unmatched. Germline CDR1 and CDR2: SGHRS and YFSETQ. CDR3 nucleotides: TGCGCCAGCAGCCATGGGACTAGCGGTACCTCCTACAATGAGCAGTTCTTC. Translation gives CASSHGTSGTSYNEQFF.

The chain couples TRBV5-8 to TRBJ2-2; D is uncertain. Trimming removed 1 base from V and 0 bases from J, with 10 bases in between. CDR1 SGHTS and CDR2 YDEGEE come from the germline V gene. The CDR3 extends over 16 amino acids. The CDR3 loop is CASSLWITANTGELFF. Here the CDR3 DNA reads TGTGCCAGCAGCTTGTGGATAACGGCGAACACCGGGGAGCTGTTTTTT.

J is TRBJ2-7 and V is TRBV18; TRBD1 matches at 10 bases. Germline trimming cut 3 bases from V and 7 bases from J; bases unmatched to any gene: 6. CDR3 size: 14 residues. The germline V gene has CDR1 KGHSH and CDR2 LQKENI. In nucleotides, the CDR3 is TGTGCCAGCTCACCGCGGGACAGGGGAGAAGAGCAGTACTTC. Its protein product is CASSPRDRGEEQYF.

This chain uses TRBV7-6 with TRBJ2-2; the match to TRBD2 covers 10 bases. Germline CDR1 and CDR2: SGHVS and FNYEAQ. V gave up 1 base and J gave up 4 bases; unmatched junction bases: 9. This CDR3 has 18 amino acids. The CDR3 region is CASSLGASGSSGTGELFF. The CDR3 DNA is TGTGCCAGCAGCTTAGGGGCTAGCGGGAGTTCGGGCACCGGGGAGCTGTTTTTT.

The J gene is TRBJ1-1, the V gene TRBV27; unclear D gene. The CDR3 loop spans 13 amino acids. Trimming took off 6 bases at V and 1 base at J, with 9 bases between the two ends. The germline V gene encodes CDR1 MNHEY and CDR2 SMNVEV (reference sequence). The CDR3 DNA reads TGTGCCAGCAGCAACCGGCAGAACACTGAAGCTTTCTTT. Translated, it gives CASSNRQNTEAFF.

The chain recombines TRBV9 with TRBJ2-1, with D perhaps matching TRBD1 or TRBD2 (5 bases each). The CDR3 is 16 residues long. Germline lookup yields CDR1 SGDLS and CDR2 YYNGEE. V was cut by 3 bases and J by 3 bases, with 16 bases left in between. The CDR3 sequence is CASSDTGTIHYNEQFF. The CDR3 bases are TGTGCCAGCAGCGATACCGGGACCATCCACTACAATGAGCAGTTCTTC.

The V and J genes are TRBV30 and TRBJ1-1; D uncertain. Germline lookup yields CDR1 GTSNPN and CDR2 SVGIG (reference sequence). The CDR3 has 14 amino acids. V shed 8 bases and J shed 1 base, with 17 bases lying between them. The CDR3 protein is CAGLTGRGNTEAFF. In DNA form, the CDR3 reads TGTGCCGGCCTGACGGGCCGGGGGAACACTGAAGCTTTCTTT.

CDR3 DNA: TGCGCCAGCAGCCCCGCTACGACTAGCGGGGAGGCGCAGTACTTC. It codes for CASSPATTSGEAQYF. The rearrangement uses TRBV5-1 and TRBJ2-7, with 11 nucleotides matching TRBD2. Germline CDR1 is SGHRS and CDR2 is YFSETQ. The V and J ends lost 4 bases and 9 bases, in that order; junction bases with no gene match: 12. The CDR3 is 15 amino acids.

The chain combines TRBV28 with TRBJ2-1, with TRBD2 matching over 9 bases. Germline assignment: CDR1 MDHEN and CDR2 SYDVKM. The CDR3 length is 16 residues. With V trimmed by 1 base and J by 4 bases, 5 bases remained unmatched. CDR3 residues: CASSLYGAGGYNEQFF. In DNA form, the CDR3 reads TGTGCCAGCAGTTTATACGGGGCGGGAGGGTACAATGAGCAGTTCTTC.

DNA of the CDR3: TGTGCCAGCAGTGATATGGCAGGGGGCCCGTTCTTC. Protein: CASSDMAGGPFF. The chain uses TRBV2 and TRBJ2-1, with 8 positions matching TRBD1. CDR3 length: 12 residues. Looked up from germline, CDR1 is SNHLY and CDR2 is FYNNEI. The junction had 7 bases not matched to a gene; V was cut back by 3 bases and J by 15 bases.

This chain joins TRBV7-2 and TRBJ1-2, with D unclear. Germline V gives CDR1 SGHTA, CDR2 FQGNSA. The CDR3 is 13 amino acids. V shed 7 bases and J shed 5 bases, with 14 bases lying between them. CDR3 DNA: TGTGCCAGCACGCGCGCAGGCCTTTATGGCTACACCTTC. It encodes CASTRAGLYGYTF.

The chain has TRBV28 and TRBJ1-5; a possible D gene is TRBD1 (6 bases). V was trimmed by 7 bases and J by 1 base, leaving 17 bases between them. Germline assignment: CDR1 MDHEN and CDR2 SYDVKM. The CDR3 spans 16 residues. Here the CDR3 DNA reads TGTGCCAGCACAGACAGGACCCGGGGAAGCAATCAGCCCCAGCATTTT. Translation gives CASTDRTRGSNQPQHF. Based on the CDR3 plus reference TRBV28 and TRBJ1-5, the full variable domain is DVKVTQSSRYLVKRTGEKVFLECVQDMDHENMFWYRQDPGLGLRLIYFSYDVKMKEKGDIPEGYSVSREKKERFSLILESASTNQTSMYLCASTDRTRGSNQPQHFGDGTRLSIL.

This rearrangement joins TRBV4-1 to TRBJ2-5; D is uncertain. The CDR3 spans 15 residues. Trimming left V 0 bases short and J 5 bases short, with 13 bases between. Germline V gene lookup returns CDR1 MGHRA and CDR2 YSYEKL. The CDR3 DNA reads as TGCGCCAGCAGCCAAGATGAGCTCCCACGGGAGACCCAGTACTTC. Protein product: CASSQDELPRETQYF.

Written as DNA, the CDR3 is TGCGCCAGCAGCTTACCTAGGGGGAACACCGGGGAGCTGTTTTTT. This translates into CASSLPRGNTGELFF. The V call is TRBV5-1, the J call TRBJ2-2; a possible D gene is TRBD1 (5 bases). Germline V gene sequence: CDR1 SGHRS, CDR2 YFSETQ. The CDR3 loop spans 15 amino acids. Trimming took 2 bases from V and 1 from J, leaving 9 bases between them.

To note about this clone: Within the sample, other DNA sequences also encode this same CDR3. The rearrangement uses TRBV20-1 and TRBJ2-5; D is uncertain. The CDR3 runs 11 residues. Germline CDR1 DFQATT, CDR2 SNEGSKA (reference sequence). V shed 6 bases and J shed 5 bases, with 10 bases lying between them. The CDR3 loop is CSAGLGETQYF. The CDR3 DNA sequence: TGCAGTGCAGGATTAGGGGAGACCCAGTACTTC.

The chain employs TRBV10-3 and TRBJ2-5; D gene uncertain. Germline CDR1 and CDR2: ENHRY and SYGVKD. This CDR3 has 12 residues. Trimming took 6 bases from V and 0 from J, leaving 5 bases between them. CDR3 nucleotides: TGTGCCATCAGGGGTGACCAAGAGACCCAGTACTTC. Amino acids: CAIRGDQETQYF.

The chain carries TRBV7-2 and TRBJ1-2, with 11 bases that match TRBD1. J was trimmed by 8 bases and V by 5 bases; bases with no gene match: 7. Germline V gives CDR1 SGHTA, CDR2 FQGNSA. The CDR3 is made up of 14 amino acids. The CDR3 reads CASSPRTGGGGYTF. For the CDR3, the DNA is TGTGCCAGCAGCCCTAGGACAGGGGGCGGGGGCTACACCTTC.